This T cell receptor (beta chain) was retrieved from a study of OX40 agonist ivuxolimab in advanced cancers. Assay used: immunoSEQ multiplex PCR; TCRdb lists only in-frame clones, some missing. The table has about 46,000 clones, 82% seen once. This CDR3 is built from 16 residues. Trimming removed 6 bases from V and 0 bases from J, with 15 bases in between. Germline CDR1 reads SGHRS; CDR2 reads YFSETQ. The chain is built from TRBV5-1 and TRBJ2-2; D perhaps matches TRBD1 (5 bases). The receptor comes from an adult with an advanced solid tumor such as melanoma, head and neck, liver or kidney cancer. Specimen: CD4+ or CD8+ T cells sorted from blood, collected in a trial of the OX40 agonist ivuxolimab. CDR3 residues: CASNPQGYANTGELFF. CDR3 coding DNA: TGCGCCAGCAATCCTCAGGGTTACGCGAACACCGGGGAGCTGTTTTTT.